The rows below give T cell receptor beta chains drawn from one sample of a study of T-cell reconstitution after alpha-beta-depleted transplantation in children. TCRdb ran MiXCR on the PCR reads and lists one entry per CDR3 protein. The data contain about 280,000 distinct CDR3 sequences, 11% of them singletons. The input for sequencing was peripheral blood, taken 180 days after TCRalphabeta/CD19-depleted stem cell transplant. These receptors all come from a male patient aged 2 to 10 who had a stem cell transplant for chronic granulomatous disease, so the T cells may come from the graft donor. The CDR3 runs from the conserved cysteine through the conserved F or W. A D gene is named only where the DNA matches it firmly. Some rows mark clone size as missing; the rest say once, few, many or name a class of expanded clone.

>TRBV7-8|TRBJ2-6|many|TRBD1
CASSLQTGVGANVLTF
TGTGCCAGCAGCCTCCAGACAGGGGTGGGGGCCAACGTCCTGACTTTC
>TRBV29-1|TRBJ1-1|many|TRBD1
CSVEGQGLSEAFF
TGCAGCGTTGAAGGACAGGGCTTGTCTGAAGCTTTCTTT
>TRBV12-3/TRBV12-4|TRBJ2-1|once|TRBD2
CASSLWDAGGRYNEQFF
TGTGCCAGCAGTCTTTGGGATGCGGGGGGGCGGTACAATGAGCAGTTCTTC
>TRBV10-3|TRBJ2-7|many|NA
CAIREHGDAGVYEQYF
TGTGCCATCAGGGAGCATGGTGACGCTGGAGTCTACGAGCAGTACTTC
>TRBV30|TRBJ2-1|many|TRBD2
CAWIRGLAGIYEQFF
TGTGCCTGGATTAGGGGACTAGCGGGAATATATGAGCAGTTCTTC
>TRBV13|TRBJ2-5|few|TRBD2
CASSYRTSGGGRGETQYF
TGTGCCAGCAGCTACCGGACTAGCGGGGGGGGTAGGGGAGAGACCCAGTACTTC
>TRBV29-1|TRBJ1-5|many|NA
CSVGGGQGNQPQHF
TGCAGCGTTGGGGGGGGGCAAGGCAATCAGCCCCAGCATTTT
>TRBV5-1|TRBJ1-4|NA|TRBD1
CASSTGTGAHEKLFF
TGCGCCAGCAGCACAGGGACAGGGGCACATGAAAAACTGTTTTTT
>TRBV29-1|TRBJ1-4|many|NA
CSVDRAVRPATNEKLFF
TGCAGCGTTGACCGAGCGGTCAGGCCTGCAACTAATGAAAAACTGTTTTTT
>TRBV12-3/TRBV12-4|TRBJ2-4|many|NA
CASAILGGGNIQYF
TGTGCCAGCGCCATACTAGGTGGGGGAAACATTCAGTACTTC
>TRBV18|TRBJ1-2|many|TRBD1
CASSDGQGGGYTF
TGTGCCAGCTCGGACGGACAGGGCGGGGGCTACACCTTC
>TRBV7-8|TRBJ2-3|many|TRBD2
CASSDSGRAFDTQYF
TGTGCCAGCAGCGATAGCGGGAGGGCCTTCGATACGCAGTATTTT
>TRBV6-1|TRBJ2-2|many|TRBD2
CASSGTSENTGELFF
TGTGCCAGCAGTGGGACTAGCGAGAACACCGGGGAGCTGTTTTTT
>TRBV20-1|TRBJ2-5|many|TRBD2
CSASWLAGLETQYF
TGCAGTGCTAGTTGGCTAGCGGGACTAGAGACCCAGTACTTC
>TRBV29-1|TRBJ2-1|many|TRBD1
CSAKTGDSFYNEQFF
TGCAGCGCAAAAACAGGGGATTCCTTTTACAATGAGCAGTTCTTC
>TRBV12-3/TRBV12-4|TRBJ2-1|many|TRBD2
CASRGKKRLAGDNEQFF
TGTGCCAGCAGGGGCAAGAAACGGCTAGCGGGAGATAATGAGCAGTTCTTC
>TRBV20-1|TRBJ2-5|many|TRBD2
CSIAGPQETQYF
TGCAGTATAGCGGGGCCACAAGAGACCCAGTACTTC
>TRBV5-1|TRBJ2-7|many|NA
CASSLTESYEQYF
TGCGCCAGCAGCCTGACAGAGTCCTACGAGCAGTACTTC
>TRBV5-1|TRBJ2-2|many|NA
CASSPAVGLEGVGELFF
TGCGCCAGCAGCCCCGCTGTGGGGCTAGAGGGGGTCGGGGAGCTGTTTTTT
>TRBV19|TRBJ2-2|NA|NA
CASSIEGINTGELFF
TGTGCCAGTAGTATTGAAGGCATCAACACCGGGGAGCTGTTTTTT
>TRBV3-1|TRBJ2-5|NA|TRBD2
CASSDGLAVTQYF
TGTGCCAGCAGCGACGGACTAGCGGTGACCCAGTACTTC
>TRBV7-6|TRBJ2-5|many|NA
CASSSSVYGETQYF
TGTGCCAGCAGCTCTAGCGTGTACGGAGAGACCCAGTACTTC
>TRBV29-1|TRBJ2-3|many|TRBD2
CSAFFLSGVKSSTDTQYF
TGCAGCGCCTTTTTCCTTAGCGGGGTCAAATCTAGCACAGATACGCAGTATTTT
>TRBV29-1|TRBJ2-3|many|TRBD1
CSGPKQGSTDTQYF
TGCAGCGGCCCAAAACAGGGGAGCACAGATACGCAGTATTTT
>TRBV3-1|TRBJ2-7|many|TRBD1
CASSQAGGRGEQYF
TGTGCCAGCAGCCAAGCAGGGGGAAGGGGGGAGCAGTACTTC
>TRBV10-3|TRBJ2-1|few|TRBD1
CAISEDKTGMHEQFF
TGTGCCATCAGTGAGGACAAGACAGGGATGCATGAGCAGTTCTTC
>TRBV28|TRBJ1-1|many|NA
CASSLTRRNTEAFF
TGTGCCAGCAGTTTAACCAGGAGGAACACTGAAGCTTTCTTT
>TRBV3-1|TRBJ2-5|many|TRBD1
CASSQVRDRVRETQYF
TGTGCCAGCAGCCAAGTTAGGGACAGGGTTCGGGAGACCCAGTACTTC
>TRBV29-1|TRBJ2-2|many|NA
CSVEASGSGRQGTGELFF
TGCAGCGTTGAAGCCTCGGGTAGCGGGAGACAGGGGACCGGGGAGCTGTTTTTT
>TRBV6-5|TRBJ1-6|many|NA
CASSYSSSPLHF
TGTGCCAGCAGTTACTCGTCGTCACCCCTCCACTTT
>TRBV28|TRBJ2-7|NA|TRBD1
CASGTGGDYEQYF
TGTGCCAGCGGGACAGGGGGAGATTACGAGCAGTACTTC
>TRBV30|TRBJ1-2|many|TRBD1
CAWRFGQGASNYGYTF
TGTGCCTGGAGATTTGGACAGGGGGCTTCTAACTATGGCTACACCTTC
>TRBV27|TRBJ2-2|NA|TRBD1
CASSSTRTGPGELFF
TGTGCCAGCAGTTCAACCCGGACAGGTCCCGGGGAGCTGTTTTTT
>TRBV27|TRBJ2-3|many|TRBD2
CASSSLPGLATDTQYF
TGTGCCAGCAGTTCGCTCCCGGGACTAGCGACAGATACGCAGTATTTT
>TRBV12-5|TRBJ2-3|many|NA
CASGSQEAYF
TGTGCTAGTGGTTCCCAGGAAGCGTATTTT
>TRBV5-1|TRBJ2-1|many|TRBD2
CASSLGLAGEFNNEQFF
TGCGCCAGCAGTTTAGGGCTAGCGGGAGAGTTCAACAATGAGCAGTTCTTC
>TRBV30|TRBJ1-1|NA|NA
CAWRRDREAFF
TGTGCCTGGAGGCGTGACAGGGAAGCTTTCTTT
>TRBV9|TRBJ2-1|many|NA
CASTWGDGYNEQFF
TGTGCCAGTACCTGGGGGGATGGCTACAATGAGCAGTTCTTC
>TRBV20-1|TRBJ2-7|many|TRBD2
CSASAPGTNYEQYF
TGCAGTGCTAGCGCCCCAGGGACTAACTACGAGCAGTACTTC
>TRBV7-6|TRBJ1-2|many|NA
CASSFEGRGAAYGYTF
TGTGCCAGCAGCTTTGAGGGTAGAGGGGCAGCCTATGGCTACACCTTC
>TRBV20-1|TRBJ2-1|many|NA
CSARLWGAAYNEQFF
TGCAGTGCTAGATTGTGGGGAGCCGCTTACAATGAGCAGTTCTTC
>TRBV6-5|TRBJ1-6|many|NA
CASSYGAASNSPLHF
TGTGCCAGCAGTTACGGGGCAGCGAGTAATTCACCCCTCCACTTT
>TRBV5-1|TRBJ2-1|many|NA
CASSIQGTIEQFF
TGCGCCAGCAGTATCCAGGGTACCATTGAGCAGTTCTTC
>TRBV18|TRBJ1-3|many|TRBD1
CASSPRQGDAGNTIYF
TGTGCCAGCTCACCGAGACAGGGGGACGCTGGAAACACCATATATTTT
>TRBV6-1|TRBJ2-7|many|TRBD2
CASSDRGGYEQYF
TGTGCCAGCAGCGACCGCGGGGGGTACGAGCAGTACTTC
>TRBV5-1|TRBJ2-4|many|TRBD2
CASSPGLAGDDGAKNIQYF
TGCGCCAGCAGCCCCGGGTTAGCGGGAGATGATGGGGCCAAAAACATTCAGTACTTC
>TRBV4-3|TRBJ2-1|many|NA
CASSQEGLGEQFF
TGCGCCAGCAGCCAAGAAGGGTTGGGTGAGCAGTTCTTC
>TRBV6-2/TRBV6-3|TRBJ2-5|many|NA
CASSYSRITGETQYF
TGTGCCAGCAGTTACTCGAGAATTACAGGAGAGACCCAGTACTTC
>TRBV6-2/TRBV6-3|TRBJ1-5|many|NA
CASSKTGGAGQPQHF
TGTGCCAGCAGCAAGACGGGGGGCGCGGGTCAGCCCCAGCATTTT
>TRBV27|TRBJ2-7|many|NA
CASSFGAGPYEQYF
TGTGCCAGCAGTTTTGGGGCAGGGCCCTACGAGCAGTACTTC
>TRBV6-2/TRBV6-3|TRBJ2-7|many|TRBD1
CASSRPGTGGGYEQYF
TGTGCCAGCAGTAGACCCGGGACAGGGGGCGGCTACGAGCAGTACTTC
>TRBV28|TRBJ2-1|many|TRBD2
CASRRTSGPDEQFF
TGTGCCAGCAGGAGGACTAGCGGGCCTGATGAGCAGTTCTTC
>TRBV12-3/TRBV12-4|TRBJ2-2|many|TRBD2
CASSRPPGGGADTGELFF
TGTGCCAGCAGTCGACCCCCCGGCGGGGGGGCAGATACCGGGGAGCTGTTTTTT
>TRBV12-3/TRBV12-4|TRBJ1-1|many|TRBD1
CASSPLQGAYTEAFF
TGTGCCAGCAGTCCCTTACAGGGGGCGTACACTGAAGCTTTCTTT
>TRBV12-3/TRBV12-4|TRBJ2-1|many|NA
CASSLGNGQSPYNEQFF
TGTGCCAGCAGTTTGGGTAACGGGCAGTCCCCCTACAATGAGCAGTTCTTC
>TRBV5-4|TRBJ2-5|NA|TRBD1
CASSLSLHRGGETQYF
TGTGCCAGCAGCTTGTCCCTGCACAGGGGCGGAGAGACCCAGTACTTC
>TRBV19|TRBJ2-1|NA|TRBD2
CASSISRGLAGVYEQFF
TGTGCCAGTAGTATATCCCGAGGACTAGCGGGAGTCTATGAGCAGTTCTTC
>TRBV7-6|TRBJ1-2|many|NA
CASSLIVGGGGGYTF
TGTGCCAGCAGCTTAATCGTTGGGGGGGGCGGTGGCTACACCTTC
>TRBV6-1|TRBJ1-2|many|TRBD1
CAARAGGTGSYGYTF
TGTGCCGCCAGAGCCGGGGGGACAGGATCCTATGGCTACACCTTC